This TCR beta chain was captured in a study of CD8+ T cells in alopecia areata. Study outcomes and limitations: Scalp samples also contribute reads from the resident alphabeta T cells found in normal skin. TCRs were shared less clearly across patients than in mice, possibly for HLA-related reasons.

Extracted from the samples, RNA was reverse transcribed into cDNA to serve as the sequencing template. TCRdb's copy holds only in-frame clones and misses some; the assay was immunoSEQ multiplex PCR. The sample yields around 34,000 clones, approximately 60% seen once. In germline, CDR1 is SGHNT, CDR2 YYREEE (reference sequence). The V and J ends lost 2 bases and 11 bases respectively, with 16 bases between them. This CDR3 is 13 amino acids long. This clone showed up just a few times. What it binds is unknown. It was from alopecia areata patients that lesional scalp punch biopsies and peripheral blood were collected.

The chain has TRBV5-4 and TRBJ2-5; TRBD2 is a possible D gene (6 bases). The specimen sequenced was NKG2D-high CD8+ T cells sorted from blood. The TCR was taken from a human donor with alopecia areata. The CDR3 region is CASSLRDSGEQYF. CDR3 nucleotides: TGTGCCAGCAGCTTACGGGACTCGGGGGAGCAGTACTTC.